Described below is a single T cell receptor (beta chain) sequence and its context. Its antigen is unknown. A junction end diverges from the germline sequence, so it may reflect a read error. The sample contains more than one DNA sequence encoding this CDR3. The data stem from a study of cytomegalovirus exposure and HLA in healthy donors. Overall study results and limits: Trimming of TCR beta V- and J-genes showed a link, identified in a later analysis, to a missense DCLRE1C variant.

This CDR3 is built from 15 residues. Germline V gene sequence: CDR1 MNHEY, CDR2 SMNVEV (reference sequence). Researchers ran the PCR with 60 Vbeta and 13 Jbeta primers. Sequencing was performed with immunoSEQ multiplex PCR; in TCRdb, only in-frame clones are kept and a portion is missing. The profile shows about 150,000 clones, 65% to 85% of them singletons. The TCR was taken from a young woman in good health and CMV-seronegative. The sequenced sample was PBMCs. The chain couples TRBV27 to TRBJ1-5; 7 nucleotides line up with TRBD1. The CDR3 protein is CASTGQAVGNQPQHF. CDR3 bases: TGTGCCAGCACCGGACAGGCTGTGGGAAACCAGCCCCAGCACTTT.